This entry features one T cell receptor beta chain sequence. As yet, its antigen is unknown. The record originates from a study of human thymus T cells. Study findings and constraints: Gene usage (both V and J) appeared biased in thymic and blood repertoires.

Corrective surgery for congenital heart defects was being performed on the healthy Finnish infants who served as donors. A 0.5-1 mL peripheral blood aliquot was taken intraoperatively from four of eight donors. Trimming pared 3 bases from V and 1 base from J, leaving 7 bases between. This CDR3 contains 14 residues. Germline V gene sequence: CDR1 SGHNT, CDR2 YENEEA. Sequencing used immunoSEQ multiplex PCR; TCRdb keeps in-frame clones, though not all of them. The table lists tens of thousands of clones, 94% of them singletons. The specimen was blood. The chain recombines TRBV11-3 with TRBJ2-1; perhaps TRBD1 as D (6 bases). The sequence came from a boy in the first two years of life with a congenital heart defect but otherwise immunologically healthy. The CDR3 sequence: CASSFTGSYNEQFF. The DNA of the CDR3 is TGTGCCAGCAGCTTCACAGGGTCCTACAATGAGCAGTTCTTC.